A single sample is the source of the 23 T cell receptor beta chains below, sequenced in a study of breast tumors, draining lymph nodes, adjacent tissues. Axillary draining lymph nodes of breast cancer patients supplied the node samples. In TCRdb, the multiplex PCR reads were re-called with MiXCR into one record per CDR3 protein. The sample holds about 230,000 distinct CDR3 sequences, about 30% seen once. The sequenced sample was axillary lymph node tissue. These TCRs come from a female donor with breast cancer. Some clones in this sample may be carry-over from other donors' samples.

This clonotype came up many times. Given a much more abundant clone one base away, this may be a read error. The chain is built from TRBV7-9 and TRBJ2-6, with D possibly TRBD1 on 7 matching bases. Germline loops: CDR1 SEHNR, CDR2 FQNEAQ (reference sequence). This CDR3 has 15 amino acids. The CDR3 DNA reads TGTGCCAGCAGCAAGACAGGGACGGGGGCCAACGTCCTGCCTTTC. This codes for CASSKTGTGANVLPF. The variable domain in full, completed from reference TRBV7-9 and TRBJ2-6, reads DTGVSQNPRHKITKRGQNVTFRCDPISEHNRLYWYRQTLGQGPEFLTYFQNEAQLEKSRLLSDRFSAERPKGSFSTLEIQRTEQGDSAMYLCASSKTGTGANVLPFGAGSRLTVL.

The DNA of the CDR3 is TGTGCCAGCAGCTCAGGAAGGACAGGGAGCCTCTACGAGCAGCCCCAGCATTTT. Translation: CASSSGRTGSLYEQPQHF. This chain uses TRBV7-9 with TRBJ1-5, with 8 bases fitting TRBD1. Unmatched junction bases numbered 18, after V lost 4 bases and J lost 7 bases. This CDR3 has 18 amino acids. Germline lookup yields CDR1 SEHNR and CDR2 FQNEAQ (reference sequence).

This clonotype was seen only a few times. This sequence may be a read error, since a much larger clone differs from it by one base. The chain joins TRBV5-6 to TRBJ2-1, with D possibly being TRBD1 (5 bases). Trimming removed 0 bases at V and 7 bases at J, with 11 bases between. This CDR3 spans 14 amino acids. Germline CDR1 and CDR2: SGHDT and YYEEEE. CDR3 nucleotide sequence: TGTGCCAGCAGCTTGGGGATACCAGGGAATGAGCAGTTCTTC. As protein: CASSLGIPGNEQFF. The full variable domain, with the rest looked up from reference TRBV5-6 and TRBJ2-1, is DAGVTQSPTHLIKTRGQQVTLRCSPKSGHDTVSWYQQALGQGPQFIFQYYEEEERQRGNFPDRFSGHQFPNYSSELNVNALLLGDSALYLCASSLGIPGNEQFFGPGTRLTVL.

In its sample, this clonotype was seen once. CDR3 sequence (DNA): TGTGCCAGCACCACTTGGACTAGCGGGAGGAGGACCCTTAGCGAGCAGTACTTC. It encodes CASTTWTSGRRTLSEQYF. This sequence joins TRBV6-2 or TRBV6-3 and TRBJ2-7; 14 bases fit TRBD2. The CDR3 is 18 amino acids. Germline CDR1 reads MNHEY; CDR2 reads SVGEGT. Trimming at V came to 7 bases and at J to 6 bases, leaving 17 bases not matched to a gene.

At least ten counts were recorded for this clonotype. The chain uses TRBV5-6 and TRBJ2-7; perhaps TRBD1 as D (6 bases). CDR3 length equals 16 residues. Germline CDR1 SGHDT, CDR2 YYEEEE. The V end lost 4 bases, the J end lost 2 bases, and 19 bases lay between the germline ends. For the CDR3, the DNA is TGTGCCAGCAGCGGTTCCCCCTACAGGGCGACCTACGAGCAGTACTTC. Protein product: CASSGSPYRATYEQYF. Full variable domain (remainder filled in from reference TRBV5-6 and TRBJ2-7): DAGVTQSPTHLIKTRGQQVTLRCSPKSGHDTVSWYQQALGQGPQFIFQYYEEEERQRGNFPDRFSGHQFPNYSSELNVNALLLGDSALYLCASSGSPYRATYEQYFGPGTRLTVT.

This clonotype was recorded at least ten times. The chain is built from TRBV11-2 and TRBJ2-3, with TRBD2 matching over 7 bases. There are 15 residues in the CDR3. V was pared by 6 bases and J by 4 bases, with 10 bases of the junction left unmatched. Germline CDR1 and CDR2: SGHAT and FQNNGV. CDR3 loop: CASRRAGTLADTQYF. The CDR3 DNA reads TGTGCCAGCAGGAGAGCGGGGACCCTCGCAGATACGCAGTATTTT.

J is TRBJ2-1 and V is TRBV7-8; possibly TRBD2 for D (6 bases). CDR1 and CDR2 (germline): SGHVS, FQNEAQ. The V end was cut by 6 bases, the J end by 10 bases, with 13 bases between. CDR3 length: 12 amino acids. Written as DNA, the CDR3 is TGTGCCAGCAGTCCAGGGAGGTTCGAGCAGTTCTTC. Translation gives CASSPGRFEQFF. The full variable domain, completed using reference TRBV7-8 and TRBJ2-1, is GAGVSQSPRYKVAKRGQDVALRCDPISGHVSLFWYQQALGQGPEFLTYFQNEAQLDKSGLPSDRFFAERPEGSVSTLKIQRTQQEDSAVYLCASSPGRFEQFFGPGTRLTVL.

This clonotype appeared a few times. A much larger clonotype is one base distant, so this may be a read error. The chain joins TRBV20-1 to TRBJ2-7; 8 nucleotides match TRBD2. CDR1 is DFQATT and CDR2 is SNEGSKA in the germline V gene (reference sequence). The CDR3 covers 15 residues. After removal of 6 bases from V and 4 bases from J, the junction contained 14 bases not matched to a gene. The CDR3: CSAPDPGTSAYEQYF. The CDR3 nucleotides are TGCAGTGCGCCCGATCCCGGGACTAGTGCGTACGAGCAGTACTTC.

The CDR3 region is CASGHNRVSYEQYF. Written as DNA, the CDR3 is TGTGCCAGCGGTCACAATCGGGTTTCCTACGAGCAGTACTTC. The chain couples TRBV6-5 to TRBJ2-7; no firm D call. This CDR3 region has 14 residues. Germline V gene data show CDR1 as MNHEY and CDR2 as SVGAGI. Trimming removed 8 bases from V and 1 base from J, with 15 bases in between.

This clonotype has at least ten counts. V and J are TRBV5-6 and TRBJ2-7, with TRBD1 identical over 7 bases. The CDR3 totals 16 residues. With V trimmed by 4 bases and J by 2 bases, 12 bases remained unmatched. Germline V lookup: CDR1 SGHDT, CDR2 YYEEEE. The CDR3 is CASSLAWGQGAYEQYF. For the CDR3, the DNA is TGTGCCAGCAGCCTAGCCTGGGGGCAGGGGGCCTACGAGCAGTACTTC. Full variable domain (outside the CDR3, taken from reference TRBV5-6 and TRBJ2-7): DAGVTQSPTHLIKTRGQQVTLRCSPKSGHDTVSWYQQALGQGPQFIFQYYEEEERQRGNFPDRFSGHQFPNYSSELNVNALLLGDSALYLCASSLAWGQGAYEQYFGPGTRLTVT.

This clonotype was picked up many times. The chain couples TRBV19 to TRBJ2-3; D possibly corresponds to TRBD1 (7 bases). The germline V gene encodes CDR1 LNHDA and CDR2 SQIVND (reference sequence). V lost 7 bases and J lost 0, with 11 bases in between. This CDR3 contains 14 residues. The CDR3 spells CASKAGQSTDTQYF. The DNA for the CDR3 is TGTGCCAGTAAGGCGGGACAGAGCACAGATACGCAGTATTTT.

A word on this clonotype: This may arise from a read error, as a much more abundant clone is one base away. The J gene is TRBJ2-1, the V gene TRBV20-1, with 8 positions matching TRBD1. In germline, CDR1 is DFQATT, CDR2 SNEGSKA (reference sequence). The CDR3 spans 14 residues. CDR3 sequence: CGGQGAGFYNEQFF. DNA of the CDR3: TGCGGCGGCCAGGGGGCGGGATTTTACAATGAGCAGTTCTTC.

The chain combines TRBV19 with TRBJ1-3; D unresolved. CDR1 and CDR2 (germline): LNHDA, SQIVND (reference sequence). This CDR3 is built from 14 residues. The germline V and J ends were trimmed by 6 bases and 7 bases, with 16 bases remaining between them. CDR3 loop: CASRRERDGNTIYF. The CDR3 bases are TGTGCCAGTAGGCGGGAGCGGGATGGTAACACCATATATTTT. The variable domain in full, with the rest retrieved from reference TRBV19 and TRBJ1-3, is DGGITQSPKYLFRKEGQNVTLSCEQNLNHDAMYWYRQDPGQGLRLIYYSQIVNDFQKGDIAEGYSVSREKKESFPLTVTSAQKNPTAFYLCASRRERDGNTIYFGEGSWLTVV.

This clonotype was observed at least ten times. The V call is TRBV29-1, the J call TRBJ2-1, with D perhaps assigned TRBD1 or TRBD2 (5 bases each). This CDR3 contains 14 residues. Germline CDR1 reads SQVTM; CDR2 reads ANQGSEA. V was shortened by 5 bases and J by 7 bases, with 18 bases between the two germline ends. The chain's CDR3 is CSVREGMMGNEQFF. CDR3 coding DNA: TGCAGCGTTCGTGAGGGGATGATGGGGAATGAGCAGTTCTTC.

This clonotype was seen many times. The chain is built from TRBV24-1 and TRBJ2-3; TRBD2 agrees at 9 bases. The CDR3 covers 16 residues. The germline V gene encodes CDR1 KGHDR and CDR2 SFDVKD. With V trimmed by 4 bases and J by 0 bases, 4 bases remained unmatched. The CDR3: CATSDPGLASTDTQYF. The CDR3 region has the DNA TGTGCCACCAGTGACCCGGGACTAGCTAGCACAGATACGCAGTATTTT.

A remark on this clonotype: A much larger clone lies a single base off, so this may be a read error. The V and J genes are TRBV5-4 and TRBJ2-2; the match to TRBD2 covers 10 bases. V shed 7 bases, J shed 6 bases, and the junction held 9 bases outside the gene matches. The V gene's germline CDR1 is SGHNT and CDR2 YYREEE (reference sequence). The CDR3 has 15 amino acids. The CDR3 is CASGGTSARPGELFF. The CDR3 DNA follows: TGTGCCAGCGGCGGGACTAGCGCGAGGCCCGGGGAGCTGTTTTTT.

This clonotype was recorded at least ten times. The genes are TRBV5-1 and TRBJ2-1, with 16 bases matching TRBD2. J was trimmed by 9 bases and V by 4 bases; bases with no gene match: 4. In germline, CDR1 is SGHRS, CDR2 YFSETQ. The length of the CDR3 is 15 residues. CDR3 sequence reads: CASSQGLAGGGEQFF. The DNA for the CDR3 is TGCGCCAGCAGCCAGGGACTAGCGGGAGGGGGTGAGCAGTTCTTC.

The count of this clonotype is one. Given a much more abundant clone one base away, this may be a read error. The chain has TRBV5-4 and TRBJ2-1, with a possible D match to TRBD2 (6 bases). CDR3 length: 13 amino acids. Trimming cost V 2 bases and J 9 bases, with 12 bases left between them. Germline-derived CDR1 and CDR2 are SGHNT and YYREEE (reference sequence). The CDR3 reads CASSLPGTGEQFF. The DNA of the CDR3 is TGTGCCAGCAGCTTACCGGGGACTGGTGAGCAGTTCTTC.

This chain uses TRBV19 with TRBJ1-6; D may be TRBD1 (6 bases). V gave up 3 bases and J gave up 9 bases, with 21 bases separating them. The CDR3 spans 17 residues. Germline CDR1 LNHDA, CDR2 SQIVND (reference sequence). The chain's CDR3 is CASSIVGGRYFGSPLHF. For the CDR3, the DNA is TGTGCCAGTAGTATCGTCGGGGGCCGGTATTTTGGTTCACCCCTCCACTTT.

This clonotype was recorded a few times. This rearrangement joins TRBV5-1 to TRBJ2-5; weak D call: TRBD2 (5 bases). Between the trimmed V and J ends, which lost 4 bases and 8 bases, there was a span of 18 bases. Germline assignment: CDR1 SGHRS and CDR2 YFSETQ. The CDR3 consists of 14 residues. DNA for the CDR3: TGCGCCAGCAGCCTCGTACGGGAAGCAGACACCCAGTACTTC. This translates into CASSLVREADTQYF.

This clonotype has at least ten counts. The chain recombines TRBV20-1 with TRBJ1-2, with D possibly TRBD1 on 6 matching bases. Germline CDR1 is DFQATT and CDR2 is SNEGSKA (reference sequence). Trimming stripped 0 bases from V and 8 bases from J, with 13 bases between. This CDR3 is 13 amino acids long. The CDR3 sequence is CSARDNREGGYTF. The CDR3 nucleotides are TGCAGTGCTAGAGACAACAGGGAGGGAGGCTACACCTTC.

On this clonotype: This sequence may be a read error, since a much larger clone differs from it by one base. The chain has TRBV11-3 and TRBJ2-1, with TRBD1 matching over 8 bases. Germline V gene lookup returns CDR1 SGHNT and CDR2 YENEEA. The ends lost 5 bases at V and 2 bases at J; junction bases unmatched: 8. The CDR3 consists of 16 residues. CDR3 loop: CASSTRQGTAYNEQFF. The DNA of the CDR3 is TGTGCCAGCAGCACTCGACAGGGGACCGCCTACAATGAGCAGTTCTTC. Variable domain in full (rest from reference TRBV11-3 and TRBJ2-1): EAGVVQSPRYKIIEKKQPVAFWCNPISGHNTLYWYLQNLGQGPELLIRYENEEAVDDSQLPKDRFSAERLKGVDSTLKIQPAELGDSAVYLCASSTRQGTAYNEQFFGPGTRLTVL.

This clonotype appeared many times. The rearrangement joins TRBV25-1 to TRBJ2-5; D is unresolved. V gave up 3 bases and J gave up 4 bases, with 18 bases separating them. CDR3 length: 16 amino acids. CDR1 is MGHDK and CDR2 is SYGVNS in the germline V gene. CDR3 nucleotides: TGTGCCAGCAGTGACTCGAAAGTCCCTCAATCAGAGACCCAGTACTTC. Its translation: CASSDSKVPQSETQYF.